What follows describes a single T cell receptor beta chain. What it binds is not known. The data derive from a study of cytomegalovirus exposure and HLA in healthy donors. Study-level findings and limits: The investigators catalogued some 160 TCR beta chains as cytomegalovirus-associated.

The PCR ran on 60 Vbeta and 13 Jbeta primers. The assay was immunoSEQ multiplex PCR, and TCRdb's table has in-frame clones only and misses some. The table shows 110,000 to 150,000 clones, with nearly 80% occurring only once. The CDR3 spans 13 residues. Germline V gene sequence: CDR1 MNHEY, CDR2 SVGAGI. V dropped 5 bases and J dropped 8; count of bases not matched to a gene: 7. Input material: PBMCs. The chain carries TRBV6-5 and TRBJ1-2, with 8 bases lining up with TRBD1. This TCR came from a woman in her thirties in good health and CMV-seronegative. The DNA of the CDR3 is TGTGCCAGCAGTCTTCAGGGGGCACAGGGCTACACCTTC. Protein: CASSLQGAQGYTF.